This is a list of T cell receptor beta chains from one sample in a study of T cell repertoires in cytomegalovirus infection. A single record per CDR3 protein comes from TCRdb applying MiXCR to the reads. The sample carries about 260,000 distinct CDR3 sequences, 12% to 15% recorded once. The sequencing sample was made of PBMCs. The receptor set was obtained from a human donor in good health (CMV status not recorded). Some clones in this sample may be carry-over from other donors' samples. Each CDR3 is given with its conserved first and last residue. A D gene is named only where the DNA matches it firmly. Part of the rows lack a size; the others show once, few, many or a class for expanded clones.

d_call,v_call,clone_size,cdr3_length,j_call,cdr3_nt,cdr3_aa
TRBD2,TRBV7-2,many,16,TRBJ2-1,TGTGCCAGCAGGAGCCCTAGCGGGAGGTACCGGTATGAGCAGTTCTTC,CASRSPSGRYRYEQFF
TRBD2,TRBV20-1,.,17,TRBJ2-3,TGCAGTGCCAGTTTACGGCTAGCGGAGAAGTACACAGATACGCAGTATTTT,CSASLRLAEKYTDTQYF
.,TRBV4-1,many,17,TRBJ2-5,TGCGCCAGCAGCCATCCCAGGAGAGGGAGCCACGAAGAGACCCAGTACTTC,CASSHPRRGSHEETQYF
.,TRBV19,many,14,TRBJ2-3,TGTGCCAGTAGTATATCCCTGTCCACAGATACGCAGTATTTT,CASSISLSTDTQYF
.,TRBV28,few,15,TRBJ1-4,TGTGCCAGCAGACTACAGGGAGAGGCTAATGAAAAACTGTTTTTT,CASRLQGEANEKLFF
.,TRBV11-2,many,15,TRBJ2-7,TGTGCCAGCAGCTTAGCGATAGGGACATTCGACGAGCAGTACTTC,CASSLAIGTFDEQYF
.,TRBV6-1,many,12,TRBJ2-3,TGTGCCAGCGCTAGGCCCCCAGATACGCAGTATTTT,CASARPPDTQYF
TRBD1,TRBV6-5,few,14,TRBJ1-1,TGTGCCAGCATCCTACAGGGGAGAAGGACTGAAGCTTTCTTT,CASILQGRRTEAFF
.,TRBV7-6,many,14,TRBJ1-5,TGTGCCAGCAGCGCCGGGACCAGCAATCAGCCCCAGCATTTT,CASSAGTSNQPQHF
.,TRBV18,.,17,TRBJ2-3,TGTGCCAGCTCACCACCCTTAGGTGCACGGAGCACAGATACGCAGTATTTT,CASSPPLGARSTDTQYF
TRBD1,TRBV7-2,many,16,TRBJ2-1,TGTGCCAGCAGCCCCATGGGACAGGCAAGCTACAATGAGCAGTTCTTC,CASSPMGQASYNEQFF
.,TRBV6-1,few,11,TRBJ1-2,TGTGCCATCCTCCACACGGGTGGCTACACCTTC,CAILHTGGYTF
TRBD2,TRBV6-8,.,16,TRBJ2-1,TGTGCCAGCGGGTCTAAGGGACTAGCATCCTACAATGAGCAGTTCTTC,CASGSKGLASYNEQFF
TRBD2,TRBV20-1,few,13,TRBJ2-1,TGCAGCGCTAGCGGGGGGTCCTACAATGAGCAGTTCTTC,CSASGGSYNEQFF
.,TRBV28,.,12,TRBJ2-1,TGTGCCAGCACCGTTACCTACAATGAGCAGTTCTTC,CASTVTYNEQFF
.,TRBV10-3,few,15,TRBJ1-2,TGTGCCATCAGTGAGAATCGGGAACCTACCTATGGCTACACCTTC,CAISENREPTYGYTF
.,TRBV5-1,few,15,TRBJ2-1,TGCGCCAGCAGCTTGTTTAGGAGGGAGGACAATGAGCAGTTCTTC,CASSLFRREDNEQFF
.,TRBV7-3,many,16,TRBJ1-2,TGTGCCAGCAGCTTAGGTGGCGGGACTCCCCGTGATGGCTACACCTTC,CASSLGGGTPRDGYTF
TRBD1,TRBV6-2/TRBV6-3,.,16,TRBJ2-2,TGTGCCAGCAGTTACGCAAGGACAGGGGGCACCGGGGAGCTGTTTTTT,CASSYARTGGTGELFF
TRBD1,TRBV28,.,14,TRBJ1-2,TGTGCCAGCAGTGGGAGACAGGGGTGGTATGGCTACACCTTC,CASSGRQGWYGYTF
.,TRBV7-8,many,14,TRBJ2-2,TGTGCCAGCAGCCTCCGCGATGGCACCGGGGAGCTGTTTTTT,CASSLRDGTGELFF
.,TRBV19,.,13,TRBJ1-5,TGTGCCAGTACTGGACAGCACAATCAGCCCCAGCATTTT,CASTGQHNQPQHF
.,TRBV15,.,12,TRBJ1-1,TGTGCCACCAGCAGAGGCGAGGTTGAAGCTTTCTTT,CATSRGEVEAFF
TRBD1,TRBV7-3,.,18,TRBJ1-4,TGTGCCAGCAGCCCCAGGGACAGGGCGGAAGCAACTAATGAAAAACTGTTTTTT,CASSPRDRAEATNEKLFF
.,TRBV12-3/TRBV12-4,many,15,TRBJ1-5,TGTGCCAGCAGTCCTGCCGGAGTCGCTAATGAGCCCCAGCATTTT,CASSPAGVANEPQHF
.,TRBV28,many,14,TRBJ2-3,TGTGCCAGCAGTTTATCGGCCCCTACAGATACGCAGTATTTT,CASSLSAPTDTQYF
.,TRBV18,few,14,TRBJ1-1,TGTGCCAGCTCACCGAATGGGGGAGACACTGAAGCTTTCTTT,CASSPNGGDTEAFF
.,TRBV20-1,few,12,TRBJ2-2,TGCAGTGCCCAGAGTGATCCCGGGGAGCTGTTTTTT,CSAQSDPGELFF
.,TRBV28,.,10,TRBJ2-7,TGTGCCAGCAGTTTGAACGAGCAGTACTTC,CASSLNEQYF
.,TRBV15,many,14,TRBJ1-3,TGTGCCACCAGCAGAACAGGGACTGGAAACACCATATATTTT,CATSRTGTGNTIYF
TRBD1,TRBV14,many,14,TRBJ1-6,TGTGCCAGCAGCCGGGGACAGGATAATTCACCCCTCCACTTT,CASSRGQDNSPLHF
.,TRBV5-5,.,13,TRBJ2-7,TGTGCCAGCAGCTTGGTTAGGGACCACGAGCAGTACTTC,CASSLVRDHEQYF
.,TRBV28,.,12,TRBJ1-1,TGTGCCAGCAGTTCGGGCCCCTTTGAAGCTTTCTTT,CASSSGPFEAFF
.,TRBV7-9,many,14,TRBJ1-2,TGTGCCAGCAGCGGGGAAATGGGGCCATATGGCTACACCTTC,CASSGEMGPYGYTF
TRBD2,TRBV6-2/TRBV6-3,many,14,TRBJ2-3,TGTGCCAGCAGAGGACTAGCGGGCACAGATACGCAGTATTTT,CASRGLAGTDTQYF
TRBD1,TRBV7-6,few,14,TRBJ2-2,TGTGCCAGCAGCTTGACAGGGTTTACCGGGGAGCTGTTTTTT,CASSLTGFTGELFF
.,TRBV7-2,many,15,TRBJ1-1,TGTGCCAGCAGTTTAGGGGGGGTGGGGAACACTGAAGCTTTCTTT,CASSLGGVGNTEAFF
.,TRBV4-1,many,15,TRBJ2-2,TGCGCCAGCAGCCAAGTGGCCTTGAACACCGGGGAGCTGTTTTTT,CASSQVALNTGELFF
TRBD1,TRBV28,.,16,TRBJ1-6,TGTGCCAGCAGGATACGCACGACAGGGGATAATTCACCCCTCCACTTT,CASRIRTTGDNSPLHF
.,TRBV19,.,14,TRBJ1-1,TGTGCCAGTAGGGCAGGAGGGATGAACACTGAAGCTTTCTTT,CASRAGGMNTEAFF
.,TRBV7-8,many,12,TRBJ2-3,TGTGCCAGCAGCTCCTTCACAGATACGCAGTATTTT,CASSSFTDTQYF
TRBD1,TRBV12-3/TRBV12-4,many,14,TRBJ2-2,TGTGCCAGCAGAAGAGACAGGGCCACCGGGGAGCTGTTTTTT,CASRRDRATGELFF
.,TRBV3-1,.,14,TRBJ2-2,TGTGCCAGCAGCCAAAGGGTAAACACCGGGGAGCTGTTTTTT,CASSQRVNTGELFF
.,TRBV20-1,.,14,TRBJ2-1,TGCAGTGCTAGAGATCTCGTGAACTACAATGAGCAGTTCTTC,CSARDLVNYNEQFF
.,TRBV7-2,many,12,TRBJ2-7,TGTGCCAGCAGCTTAGGATTGGGGGAGCAGTACTTC,CASSLGLGEQYF
TRBD2,TRBV7-2,many,13,TRBJ2-5,TGTGCCAGCCCGGGGGGAGCCCAAGAGACCCAGTACTTC,CASPGGAQETQYF
.,TRBV12-3/TRBV12-4,.,17,TRBJ2-2,TGTGCCAGCAGTCAACTGGTGGGGCGAGCGAACACCGGGGAGCTGTTTTTT,CASSQLVGRANTGELFF
TRBD2,TRBV19,.,15,TRBJ2-1,TGTGCCATCTCTCCAGCGGGAAGATCCTACAATGAGCAGTTCTTC,CAISPAGRSYNEQFF
.,TRBV7-2,many,13,TRBJ2-5,TGTGCCAGCAGCTTAGGATCCGGGGAGACCCAGTACTTC,CASSLGSGETQYF
.,TRBV10-3,.,14,TRBJ2-5,TGTGCCATCAAGACCTCAGGGATGGGAGAGACCCAGTACTTC,CAIKTSGMGETQYF
TRBD2,TRBV14,few,17,TRBJ2-3,TGTGCCAGCAGCCAGGACGGACTAGCGGGGGTCACAGATACGCAGTATTTT,CASSQDGLAGVTDTQYF
.,TRBV4-1,.,13,TRBJ1-4,TGCGCCAGCAGCCAAACCCGGGGAGGAAAACTGTTTTTT,CASSQTRGGKLFF
TRBD1,TRBV11-2,few,13,TRBJ1-4,TGTGCCAGTAACAGGGGGCGCGATGAAAAACTGTTTTTT,CASNRGRDEKLFF